These T cell receptor beta chains were read from a single sample in a study of shared clonotypes between healthy human individuals. Only in-frame clones appear in the TCRdb table, and some are missing; sequencing was by immunoSEQ multiplex PCR. The sample holds roughly 2.5 million clones, around nine tenths seen once. Material for sequencing was naive CD4+ T cells sorted from blood. Receptors originate from a man aged 18 to 29 in good health. Each CDR3 is given with its conserved first and last residue. The D gene is left open where the match is weak. Size values are once, few and many counts, or a class for expanded clones, and some rows have none.

CASRKGGPSSGNTIYF | TGCGCCAGCAGAAAAGGGGGCCCTTCGTCTGGAAACACCATATATTTT | TRBV5-1 | NA | TRBJ1-3 | TRBD1
CASSTRVGNQPQHF | TGTGCCAGCAGCACCAGGGTGGGGAATCAGCCCCAGCATTTT | TRBV7-8 | NA | TRBJ1-5 | NA
CASSFPLGASGNPSYEQYF | TGTGCCAGCAGCTTCCCCCTGGGGGCGAGCGGGAACCCCTCCTACGAGCAGTACTTC | TRBV7-9 | NA | TRBJ2-7 | NA
CASSEELNYGYTF | TGTGCCAGCAGTGAAGAGCTGAACTATGGCTACACCTTC | TRBV2 | NA | TRBJ1-2 | NA
CASRRTSGSVNEQFF | TGCGCCAGCAGACGGACTAGCGGGAGTGTCAATGAGCAGTTCTTC | TRBV4-3 | NA | TRBJ2-1 | TRBD2
CASSLGSVEKLFF | TGTGCCAGCAGCTTAGGATCTGTTGAAAAACTGTTTTTT | TRBV11-2 | NA | TRBJ1-4 | NA
CASSPPGQIDEQFF | TGTGCCAGCTCACCACCGGGACAGATCGATGAGCAGTTCTTC | TRBV18 | NA | TRBJ2-1 | TRBD1
CSAINQPQHF | TGCAGTGCTATTAATCAGCCCCAGCATTTT | TRBV20-1 | NA | TRBJ1-5 | NA
CASSQGQGFGEQFF | TGTGCCAGCAGCCAAGGTCAGGGGTTTGGTGAGCAGTTCTTC | TRBV14 | once | TRBJ2-1 | NA
CASRANSPLHF | TGTGCCAGCAGGGCCAATTCACCCCTCCACTTT | TRBV6-6 | NA | TRBJ1-6 | NA
CASSILTWDTEAFF | TGTGCCAGTAGTATTCTTACGTGGGACACTGAAGCTTTCTTT | TRBV19 | NA | TRBJ1-1 | NA
CASSAAGQAYYEQYF | TGTGCCAGCAGTGCAGCGGGACAGGCTTACTACGAGCAGTACTTC | TRBV25-1 | NA | TRBJ2-7 | NA
CASKGTGTSYEQYF | TGTGCCAGTAAGGGCACAGGGACCTCCTACGAGCAGTACTTC | TRBV19 | NA | TRBJ2-7 | NA
CASSRPNQGFAEAFF | TGTGCCAGTAGTCGCCCTAACCAGGGTTTCGCTGAAGCTTTCTTT | TRBV19 | NA | TRBJ1-1 | NA
CASSSLRSYNEQFF | TGTGCCAGCAGCTCTCTCCGCTCCTACAATGAGCAGTTCTTC | TRBV7-8 | NA | TRBJ2-1 | NA
CASSLQGGITEAFF | TGTGCCAGCAGCCTACAGGGAGGGATCACTGAAGCTTTCTTT | TRBV5-4 | NA | TRBJ1-1 | NA
CASSAGTKNTEAFF | TGTGCCAGCAGCGCCGGGACGAAGAACACTGAAGCTTTCTTT | TRBV2 | NA | TRBJ1-1 | NA
CASSLGLAGSGELFF | TGTGCCAGCAGCTTAGGACTAGCGGGTTCCGGGGAGCTGTTTTTT | TRBV7-2 | NA | TRBJ2-2 | TRBD2
CASSLSRGLSTEAFF | TGTGCCAGCAGTTTATCCCGGGGGCTGAGCACTGAAGCTTTCTTT | TRBV28 | NA | TRBJ1-1 | NA
CASSPGAGANYGYTF | TGTGCCAGCAGCCCAGGGGCAGGGGCTAACTATGGCTACACCTTC | TRBV7-2 | once | TRBJ1-2 | NA
CASGLATGGWGKLFF | TGTGCTAGTGGTTTGGCGACAGGAGGGTGGGGAAAACTGTTTTTT | TRBV12-5 | NA | TRBJ1-4 | NA
CASSPSTGGDEQYF | TGTGCCAGCTCACCCTCGACAGGGGGGGACGAGCAGTACTTC | TRBV18 | NA | TRBJ2-7 | TRBD1
CASSSPGGGDSNQPQHF | TGTGCCAGCAGTTCTCCCGGTGGGGGAGATAGCAATCAGCCCCAGCATTTT | TRBV28 | NA | TRBJ1-5 | NA
CATRTIISGNTIYF | TGTGCCACCCGTACCATTATCTCTGGAAACACCATATATTTT | TRBV6-5 | NA | TRBJ1-3 | NA
CASSSLGSHNEQFF | TGTGCCAGCAGCTCCCTGGGCAGTCACAATGAGCAGTTCTTC | TRBV7-9 | NA | TRBJ2-1 | NA
CASSLSLAGRYEQYF | TGTGCCAGCAGCTTATCACTAGCGGGACGCTACGAGCAGTACTTC | TRBV7-2 | NA | TRBJ2-7 | TRBD2
CASSLGSGGGYEQYF | TGTGCCAGCAGCTTGGGTAGCGGGGGGGGCTACGAGCAGTACTTC | TRBV7-8 | NA | TRBJ2-7 | TRBD2
CASSGGPINTEAFF | TGCGCCAGCAGCGGGGGACCTATCAACACTGAAGCTTTCTTT | TRBV5-1 | NA | TRBJ1-1 | NA
CASSLVLPLGEQFF | TGTGCCAGCAGCTTAGTGTTACCCCTGGGTGAGCAGTTCTTC | TRBV7-2 | NA | TRBJ2-1 | NA
CASASGLRLDTQYF | TGTGCTAGTGCCTCGGGACTCCGCTTGGATACGCAGTATTTT | TRBV12-5 | once | TRBJ2-3 | NA
CASSSTGQGASEAFF | TGTGCCAGCAGTTCCACAGGACAGGGGGCCTCGGAGGCTTTCTTT | TRBV6-5 | NA | TRBJ1-1 | TRBD1
CASSVQGGSYNEQFF | TGTGCCAGCAGCGTACAAGGGGGCTCCTACAATGAGCAGTTCTTC | TRBV9 | once | TRBJ2-1 | NA
CAITDGPYEQYF | TGTGCCATCACCGATGGTCCCTACGAGCAGTACTTC | TRBV10-3 | NA | TRBJ2-7 | NA
CASSLQGSESPLHF | TGTGCCAGCAGCCTACAGGGTTCCGAATCACCCCTCCACTTT | TRBV11-3 | NA | TRBJ1-6 | NA
CASSLGQGLGWNEQFF | TGTGCCAGCAGCCTAGGACAGGGACTGGGGTGGAATGAGCAGTTCTTC | TRBV7-9 | once | TRBJ2-1 | TRBD1
CASSPRGGTGMANYGYTF | TGTGCCAGCTCACCAAGGGGAGGGACAGGGATGGCTAACTATGGCTACACCTTC | TRBV18 | NA | TRBJ1-2 | TRBD1
CASSPKTGVNTGELFF | TGTGCCAGCTCACCAAAGACAGGGGTGAACACCGGGGAGCTGTTTTTT | TRBV18 | NA | TRBJ2-2 | TRBD1
CASISGTGGYSNQPQHF | TGTGCCAGTATCTCAGGGACAGGGGGTTATAGCAATCAGCCCCAGCATTTT | TRBV19 | NA | TRBJ1-5 | TRBD1
CAWSVDGYSQPQHF | TGTGCCTGGAGCGTTGATGGCTACAGTCAGCCCCAGCATTTT | TRBV30 | NA | TRBJ1-5 | NA
CSVQGLNGYTF | TGCAGCGTTCAGGGCCTAAATGGCTACACCTTC | TRBV29-1 | NA | TRBJ1-2 | NA
CASRSSGGVYEQYF | TGTGCCAGCAGATCTAGCGGGGGAGTTTACGAGCAGTACTTC | TRBV6-5 | NA | TRBJ2-7 | TRBD2
CASSLFTATNEKLFF | TGTGCCAGCAGCTTATTCACAGCAACTAATGAAAAACTGTTTTTT | TRBV5-6 | NA | TRBJ1-4 | NA
CASSQLLGSPYGYTF | TGTGCCAGCAGCCAATTGTTGGGCAGTCCCTATGGCTACACCTTC | TRBV16 | NA | TRBJ1-2 | NA
CASSSGQTSGGETQYF | TGTGCCAGCTCATCGGGGCAGACTAGCGGCGGCGAGACCCAGTACTTC | TRBV18 | NA | TRBJ2-5 | TRBD2